This passage covers 21 T cell receptor beta chains from one sample sequenced in a study of ipilimumab plus nivolumab after autologous stem cell transplantation (dated by TCRdb to 2020 to 2022). The library was prepared using the immunoSEQ multiplex PCR assay. TCRdb took this table from immuneACCESS and kept in-frame rearrangements with V and J called. Such tables lack part of the clones; where checked against another copy, unresolved V genes explain under half of the gap, and the rest is unexplained. This sample gives roughly 16,000 clones in total; around four fifths of them show up just once. The top ten clonotypes cover approximately 40% of the sample. The sample was PBMCs, taken in a trial of ipilimumab plus nivolumab as post-transplant consolidation. These receptors all stem from a male donor with diffuse large B-cell lymphoma.

V gene TRBV4-1 combines with J gene TRBJ2-5; TRBD1 matches 7 bases. The ends lost 1 base at V and 5 bases at J; junction bases unmatched: 4. There are 14 residues in the CDR3. In germline, CDR1 is MGHRA, CDR2 YSYEKL. CDR3 sequence: CASSQADRVETQYF. The CDR3 coding sequence is TGCGCCAGCAGCCAAGCCGACAGGGTTGAGACCCAGTACTTC.

The genes are TRBV9 and TRBJ2-7; D not resolved. Germline CDR1 is SGDLS and CDR2 is YYNGEE. The CDR3 has 12 residues. V lost 3 bases and J lost 6, with 10 bases in between. The CDR3 DNA follows: TGTGCCAGCAGCGCCGTCGGTAGCGAGCAGTACTTC. Translating gives CASSAVGSEQYF.

The chain employs TRBV6-1 and TRBJ1-2; D perhaps matches TRBD1 (6 bases). The V end was cut by 3 bases, the J end by 5 bases, with 16 bases between. The CDR3 is made up of 15 amino acids. Germline-derived CDR1 and CDR2 are MNHNS and SASEGT. This CDR3 reads CASSDLGAMRYGYTF. CDR3 coding DNA: TGTGCCAGCAGTGATCTGGGGGCAATGAGGTATGGCTACACCTTC.

This chain joins TRBV6-1 and TRBJ1-1, with 8 bases aligning to TRBD1. The length of the CDR3 is 13 residues. Per the germline V gene, CDR1 is MNHNS and CDR2 is SASEGT. The J segment lost 5 bases and the V segment lost 5 bases, leaving 4 bases of the junction unmatched. CDR3 amino acids: CASSPGGLTEAFF. The CDR3 DNA is TGTGCCAGCAGTCCAGGGGGCTTGACTGAAGCTTTCTTT.

The chain uses TRBV2 and TRBJ1-2; D gene ambiguous. V gave up 9 bases and J gave up 7 bases, with 12 bases separating them. CDR1 is SNHLY, CDR2 FYNNEI, per germline. The CDR3 totals 11 residues. CDR3 sequence reads: CASGDGVGYTF. The CDR3 coding sequence is TGTGCCAGTGGAGACGGGGTTGGCTACACCTTC.

The chain has TRBV7-3 and TRBJ1-1; tentatively, D is TRBD1 (5 bases). CDR1 SGHTA and CDR2 FQGTGA come from the germline V gene. Trimming took 2 bases from V and 11 from J, leaving 15 bases between them. The CDR3 spans 13 residues. CDR3 DNA sequence: TGTGCCAGCAGCTTATCCCCCAGGGAGGTGGCTTTCTTT. Translating it yields CASSLSPREVAFF.

This rearrangement joins TRBV30 to TRBJ2-1; D might be TRBD1 (5 bases). V dropped 1 base and J dropped 0 bases, with 13 bases sitting between them. The germline gives CDR1 GTSNPN, CDR2 SVGIG (reference sequence). The CDR3 has 16 residues. The CDR3 nucleotides read TGTGCCTGGAGTGGTTCTGACAGTCGCTCCTACAATGAGCAGTTCTTC. It translates to CAWSGSDSRSYNEQFF.

CDR3 DNA: TGTGCCAGCAGCGTATCCACCGCCGGGGGCACCGGGGAGCTGTTTTTT. Its protein product is CASSVSTAGGTGELFF. The rearrangement uses TRBV9 and TRBJ2-2, with D maybe TRBD2 (6 bases). Between the trimmed V and J ends, which lost 1 base and 4 bases, there was a span of 14 bases. Germline values: CDR1 SGDLS, CDR2 YYNGEE. The CDR3 contains 16 residues.

The V and J genes are TRBV5-1 and TRBJ1-5, with a tentative D call TRBD1 (5 bases). Trimming shortened V by 0 bases and J by 4 bases, and 11 bases separated the two germline ends. The CDR3 is 15 amino acids. CDR1 SGHRS and CDR2 YFSETQ come from the germline V gene. As DNA, the CDR3 is TGCGCCAGCAGCTTGGGGGACGTTTCTAATCAGCCCCAGCATTTT. Translated: CASSLGDVSNQPQHF.

The rearrangement uses TRBV7-9 and TRBJ2-1; D is undetermined. The V gene's germline CDR1 is SEHNR and CDR2 FQNEAQ (reference sequence). V was shortened by 11 bases and J by 2 bases, with 7 bases between the two germline ends. There are 11 residues in the CDR3. CDR3 region: CAGQPYNEQFF. The CDR3 nucleotides read TGTGCCGGTCAGCCCTACAATGAGCAGTTCTTC.

In this sample, this clone is medium-sized. This rearrangement joins TRBV5-1 to TRBJ2-3, with 8 bases lining up with TRBD1. This CDR3 has 14 amino acids. CDR1 and CDR2 from the germline V gene are SGHRS and YFSETQ. V was clipped by 4 bases and J by 2 bases; unmatched bases: 3. The CDR3 DNA reads as TGCGCCAGCAGCGCGGGACAGGTCACAGATACGCAGTATTTT. This codes for CASSAGQVTDTQYF. Supplemented by reference TRBV5-1 and TRBJ2-3, the full variable domain reads KAGVTQTPRYLIKTRGQQVTLSCSPISGHRSVSWYQQTPGQGLQFLFEYFSETQRNKGNFPGRFSGRQFSNSRSEMNVSTLELGDSALYLCASSAGQVTDTQYFGPGTRLTVL.

The chain recombines TRBV10-3 with TRBJ2-7, with TRBD2 matching over 11 bases. Germline-derived CDR1 and CDR2 are ENHRY and SYGVKD. Trimming took 6 bases from V and 2 from J; bases not matched to a gene: 6. The CDR3 contains 15 residues. In DNA form, the CDR3 reads TGTGCCATCAGGGATATAGCGGGAGGGCCCTACGAGCAGTACTTC. This sequence encodes CAIRDIAGGPYEQYF.

Of note for this clone: The same CDR3 arises from other DNA sequences in this sample as well. The chain employs TRBV11-3 and TRBJ2-5, with TRBD2 identical over 16 bases. Germline trimming cut 5 bases from V and 4 bases from J; bases unmatched to any gene: 4. Germline V lookup: CDR1 SGHNT, CDR2 YENEEA. The CDR3 is made up of 16 amino acids. CDR3 sequence reads: CASSPGLAGGRETQYF. CDR3 sequence (DNA): TGTGCCAGCAGCCCGGGACTAGCGGGAGGGAGAGAGACCCAGTACTTC. Complete variable domain (other parts from reference TRBV11-3 and TRBJ2-5): EAGVVQSPRYKIIEKKQPVAFWCNPISGHNTLYWYLQNLGQGPELLIRYENEEAVDDSQLPKDRFSAERLKGVDSTLKIQPAELGDSAVYLCASSPGLAGGRETQYFGPGTRLLVL.

This clone was recorded a few times. J is TRBJ2-1 and V is TRBV7-8; 7 nucleotides match TRBD1. Germline trimming cut 3 bases from V and 6 bases from J; bases unmatched to any gene: 2. Germline V CDR1 and CDR2: SGHVS, FQNEAQ. The CDR3 has 13 amino acids. CDR3 in DNA: TGTGCCAGCAGCTTTAGACAGGGCAATGAGCAGTTCTTC. Amino acids: CASSFRQGNEQFF.

J is TRBJ1-3 and V is TRBV9; D uncertain. V was trimmed by 0 bases and J by 0 bases, leaving 13 bases between them. CDR3 size: 17 residues. Germline V gene sequence: CDR1 SGDLS, CDR2 YYNGEE. The CDR3 nucleotides read TGTGCCAGCAGCGTAGGATGGGCGGCAAGCTCTGGAAACACCATATATTTT. Encoded protein: CASSVGWAASSGNTIYF.

This clone has only one observation. The genes are TRBV2 and TRBJ1-1; D is unclear. Germline lookup yields CDR1 SNHLY and CDR2 FYNNEI. The CDR3 is 12 amino acids. Trimming took 3 bases from V and 7 from J, leaving 9 bases between them. The CDR3 DNA reads as TGTGCCAGCAGTGACGCCGCTGGTGAAGCTTTCTTT. Protein product: CASSDAAGEAFF.

This clone turned up a few times. This chain joins TRBV30 and TRBJ2-4; no clear D. The V gene's germline CDR1 is GTSNPN and CDR2 SVGIG (reference sequence). The V gene lost 1 base and the J gene lost 5 bases, with 9 bases spanning the gap. The length of the CDR3 is 13 residues. In nucleotides, the CDR3 is TGTGCCTGGAGTGAACAGCTCCAAAACATTCAGTACTTC. Protein sequence: CAWSEQLQNIQYF.

The chain has TRBV29-1 and TRBJ2-3; possibly TRBD1 for D (6 bases). This CDR3 spans 15 amino acids. Germline loops: CDR1 SQVTM, CDR2 ANQGSEA. Trimming cost V 5 bases and J 2 bases, with 17 bases left between them. The CDR3 sequence is CSVPAFTGHTDTQYF. DNA of the CDR3: TGCAGCGTTCCCGCTTTTACAGGGCACACAGATACGCAGTATTTT.

This sequence joins TRBV7-9 and TRBJ1-2; 7 positions match TRBD1. Per germline, CDR1 SEHNR and CDR2 FQNEAQ (reference sequence). This CDR3 has 13 amino acids. V gave up 3 bases and J gave up 5 bases; unmatched junction bases: 3. As DNA, the CDR3 is TGTGCCAGCAGCTTGACAGGGAAGTATGGCTACACCTTC. This codes for CASSLTGKYGYTF.

This rearrangement joins TRBV5-1 to TRBJ2-1, with 7 nucleotides matching TRBD2. CDR3 length: 15 amino acids. The ends lost 4 bases at V and 5 bases at J; junction bases unmatched: 9. Per germline, CDR1 SGHRS and CDR2 YFSETQ. This CDR3 is CASSAGLQPHNEQFF. The CDR3 DNA follows: TGCGCCAGCAGCGCGGGACTACAGCCTCACAATGAGCAGTTCTTC.

The chain employs TRBV5-1 and TRBJ2-2; TRBD2 matches 12 bases. The J segment lost 3 bases and the V segment lost 4 bases, leaving 10 bases of the junction unmatched. Per the germline V gene, CDR1 is SGHRS and CDR2 is YFSETQ. This CDR3 region has 18 residues. CDR3 protein: CASSLGPSGGADTGELFF. The CDR3 DNA sequence: TGCGCCAGCAGCCTGGGGCCTAGCGGGGGGGCCGACACCGGGGAGCTGTTTTTT.